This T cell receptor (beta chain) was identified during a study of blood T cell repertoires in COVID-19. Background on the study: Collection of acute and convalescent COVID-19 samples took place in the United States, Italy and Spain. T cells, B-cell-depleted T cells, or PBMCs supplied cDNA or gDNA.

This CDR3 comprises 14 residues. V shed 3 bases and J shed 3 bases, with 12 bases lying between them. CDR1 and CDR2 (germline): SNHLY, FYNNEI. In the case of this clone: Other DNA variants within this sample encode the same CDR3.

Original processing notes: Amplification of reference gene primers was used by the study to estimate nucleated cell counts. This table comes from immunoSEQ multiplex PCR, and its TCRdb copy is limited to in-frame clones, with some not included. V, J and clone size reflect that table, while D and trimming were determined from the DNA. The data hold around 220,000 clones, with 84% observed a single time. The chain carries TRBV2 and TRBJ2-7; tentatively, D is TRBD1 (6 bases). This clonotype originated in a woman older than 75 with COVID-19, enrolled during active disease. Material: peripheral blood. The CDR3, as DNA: TGTGCCAGCAGTGACCAAGGACAGCTCTACGAGCAGTACTTC. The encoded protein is CASSDQGQLYEQYF.